Listed here are 20 T cell receptor beta chains from one sample, sequenced in a study of T cell responses to AZD1222 COVID-19 vaccine. TCRdb keeps only in-frame clones here, not all; method: immunoSEQ multiplex PCR. The sample includes over 120,000 clones, 93% of them seen just once. The sequencing here drew on peripheral blood, taken after recovery from COVID-19. These receptors were obtained from an adult who had recovered from COVID-19.

The rearrangement joins TRBV5-1 to TRBJ2-1; 10 bases fit TRBD2. The J segment lost 8 bases and the V segment lost 4 bases, leaving 15 bases of the junction unmatched. There are 17 residues in the CDR3. Germline assignment: CDR1 SGHRS and CDR2 YFSETQ. The CDR3 here is CASSPEPGLANTDEQFF. CDR3 sequence (DNA): TGCGCCAGCAGCCCGGAACCGGGACTAGCGAATACGGATGAGCAGTTCTTC.

The chain links TRBV28 to TRBJ1-6; no definite D call. Between the trimmed V and J ends, which lost 6 bases and 6 bases, there was a span of 12 bases. CDR1 is MDHEN and CDR2 is SYDVKM in the germline V gene. The CDR3 sequence is 14 residues long. The CDR3 loop is CASRTGPPNSPLHF. For the CDR3, the DNA is TGTGCCAGCAGAACGGGTCCCCCTAATTCACCCCTCCACTTT. The whole variable domain, filled in from reference TRBV28 and TRBJ1-6, reads DVKVTQSSRYLVKRTGEKVFLECVQDMDHENMFWYRQDPGLGLRLIYFSYDVKMKEKGDIPEGYSVSREKKERFSLILESASTNQTSMYLCASRTGPPNSPLHFGNGTRLTVT.

This clone was observed once. This chain joins TRBV5-1 and TRBJ2-1, with a possible D match to TRBD2 (6 bases). CDR1 is SGHRS, CDR2 YFSETQ, per germline. This CDR3 has 16 residues. The V end was cut by 0 bases, the J end by 6 bases, with 16 bases between. In nucleotides, the CDR3 is TGCGCCAGCAGCTTGGATCCCGTCGGAGGGTCCAATGAGCAGTTCTTC. Its protein product is CASSLDPVGGSNEQFF.

The chain recombines TRBV5-1 with TRBJ2-3; 9 nucleotides agree with TRBD1. With 3 bases clipped from V and 5 bases from J, the junction kept 7 bases outside the gene matches. This CDR3 is 15 amino acids long. Germline CDR1 and CDR2: SGHRS and YFSETQ. The CDR3 reads CASSSSGTGRDTQYF. CDR3 DNA: TGCGCCAGCAGCTCCTCCGGGACAGGGAGAGATACGCAGTATTTT. Supplemented by reference TRBV5-1 and TRBJ2-3, the full variable domain reads KAGVTQTPRYLIKTRGQQVTLSCSPISGHRSVSWYQQTPGQGLQFLFEYFSETQRNKGNFPGRFSGRQFSNSRSEMNVSTLELGDSALYLCASSSSGTGRDTQYFGPGTRLTVL.

This chain joins TRBV7-3 and TRBJ2-1; weak D call: TRBD2 (6 bases). The CDR3 totals 13 residues. Germline V gene sequence: CDR1 SGHTA, CDR2 FQGTGA. Trimming cost V 5 bases and J 6 bases, with 11 bases left between them. The chain's CDR3 is CASSIWDSNEQFF. The CDR3 DNA reads as TGTGCCAGCAGCATATGGGACTCCAATGAGCAGTTCTTC.

This sequence joins TRBV15 and TRBJ1-2, with TRBD1 matching over 7 bases. The V segment lost 3 bases and the J segment 1 base; nucleotides outside the gene matches: 5. This CDR3 comprises 15 residues. CDR1 LNHNV and CDR2 YYDKDF come from the germline V gene (reference sequence). CDR3 sequence: CATSSRQGLNYGYTF. CDR3 nucleotide sequence: TGTGCCACCAGCAGTCGACAGGGCCTTAACTATGGCTACACCTTC.

The CDR3 loop is CASSFGGGSGNTIYF. Here the CDR3 DNA reads TGTGCCAGCAGTTTTGGGGGGGGCTCTGGAAACACCATATATTTT. The J gene is TRBJ1-3, the V gene TRBV27; possibly TRBD1 for D (5 bases). Trimming removed 3 bases at V and 0 bases at J, with 9 bases between. Germline V gene lookup returns CDR1 MNHEY and CDR2 SMNVEV (reference sequence). This CDR3 is built from 15 residues.

CDR3 residues: CASSLFQRNYNEQFF. The CDR3 DNA sequence: TGTGCCAGCAGTTTATTTCAGCGGAACTACAATGAGCAGTTCTTC. The chain carries TRBV28 and TRBJ2-1; TRBD2 might be the D (5 bases). V was trimmed by 1 base and J by 3 bases, leaving 10 bases between them. CDR3 size: 15 residues. Per the germline V gene, CDR1 is MDHEN and CDR2 is SYDVKM.

The rearrangement uses TRBV5-1 and TRBJ2-2; D gene unclear. This CDR3 comprises 14 residues. V lost 6 bases and J lost 4, with 13 bases in between. Germline CDR1 is SGHRS and CDR2 is YFSETQ. The CDR3 is CASNPAGATGELFF. CDR3 bases: TGCGCCAGCAACCCTGCAGGCGCCACCGGGGAGCTGTTTTTT.

This clone was recorded only once. The chain links TRBV2 to TRBJ1-2; TRBD1 agrees at 7 bases. This CDR3 contains 16 residues. J was trimmed by 5 bases and V by 0 bases; bases with no gene match: 9. Per germline, CDR1 SNHLY and CDR2 FYNNEI. CDR3 DNA sequence: TGTGCCAGCAGTGAAGCCGAGACCGGGACAGTTTATGGCTACACCTTC. Encoded protein: CASSEAETGTVYGYTF.

This clone has just one count. The J gene is TRBJ1-1, the V gene TRBV5-5, with 7 bases that match TRBD1. Germline V gene data show CDR1 as SGHKS and CDR2 as YYEKEE (reference sequence). V trimming: 4 bases; J trimming: 11 bases; junction bases outside the gene matches: 5. The CDR3 sequence is 11 residues long. The CDR3 sequence is CASSKTGFAFF. CDR3 bases: TGTGCCAGCAGCAAGACAGGGTTTGCTTTCTTT.

The rearrangement links TRBV28 to TRBJ1-5; no firm D call. V dropped 4 bases and J dropped 12 bases, with 19 bases sitting between them. The CDR3 runs to 14 residues. The germline V gene has CDR1 MDHEN and CDR2 SYDVKM. The CDR3 region has the DNA TGTGCCAGCAGTTCCACTCGGACCGGGCGGCGCCAGCATTTT. Encoded protein: CASSSTRTGRRQHF.

The V call is TRBV18, the J call TRBJ2-1; the match to TRBD2 covers 9 bases. With V trimmed by 3 bases and J by 4 bases, 7 bases remained unmatched. Germline loops: CDR1 KGHSH, CDR2 LQKENI. The CDR3 length is 16 residues. For the CDR3, the DNA is TGTGCCAGCTCACCGCTAGCGGGAATAAGTTACAATGAGCAGTTCTTC. This codes for CASSPLAGISYNEQFF. Supplemented by reference TRBV18 and TRBJ2-1, the full variable domain reads NAGVMQNPRHLVRRRGQEARLRCSPMKGHSHVYWYRQLPEEGLKFMVYLQKENIIDESGMPKERFSAEFPKEGPSILRIQQVVRGDSAAYFCASSPLAGISYNEQFFGPGTRLTVL.

The chain links TRBV27 to TRBJ2-2, with no clear D. CDR1 MNHEY and CDR2 SMNVEV come from the germline V gene (reference sequence). The CDR3 is 16 residues long. Trimming removed 5 bases at V and 1 base at J, with 14 bases between. The CDR3 DNA is TGTGCCAGCAGTCCACTGAAAATGTTGAACACCGGGGAGCTGTTTTTT. As protein: CASSPLKMLNTGELFF.

This chain links TRBV2 with TRBJ2-3; 10 bases fit TRBD2. Losses at the gene ends were 6 bases for V and 0 bases for J; bases not matched to a gene: 0. The CDR3 runs 14 residues. In germline, CDR1 is SNHLY, CDR2 FYNNEI. The CDR3, as DNA: TGTGCCAGCAGGACTAGCGGGAGCACAGATACGCAGTATTTT. This encodes CASRTSGSTDTQYF.

The rearrangement links TRBV28 to TRBJ1-2; D remains ambiguous. This CDR3 is 13 amino acids long. Germline V lookup: CDR1 MDHEN, CDR2 SYDVKM. V lost 2 bases and J 9 bases, leaving 13 bases between the germline ends. This CDR3 is CASSLGPGSSYTF. The CDR3 region has the DNA TGTGCCAGCAGTTTAGGGCCAGGAAGTAGCTACACCTTC.

This chain joins TRBV27 and TRBJ2-5; D gene uncertain. This CDR3 spans 16 amino acids. CDR1 is MNHEY, CDR2 SMNVEV, per germline (reference sequence). V lost 2 bases and J lost 2, with 15 bases in between. For the CDR3, the DNA is TGTGCCAGCAGTTTAAGTTACAGCCTAAAACAAGAGACCCAGTACTTC. Translating gives CASSLSYSLKQETQYF.

The rearrangement links TRBV19 to TRBJ2-1; no firm D call. Deletions cut 1 base from V and 3 bases from J, with 4 bases between. The germline CDR1 and CDR2 sequences are LNHDA and SQIVND (reference sequence). The CDR3 length is 13 residues. The CDR3 coding sequence is TGTGCCAGTAGTATAGTTCTCTACAATGAGCAGTTCTTC. It encodes CASSIVLYNEQFF.

The V call is TRBV10-1, the J call TRBJ2-7, with 8 bases that match TRBD1. Germline CDR1 WNHNN, CDR2 SYGVQD (reference sequence). The CDR3 has 13 residues. The V gene end was trimmed by 6 bases and the J gene end by 3 bases; junction bases not matched to a gene: 4. The CDR3 DNA follows: TGCGCCAGCAGGGGGGGACAGGTCTACGAGCAGTACTTC. It translates to CASRGGQVYEQYF.

J is TRBJ2-2 and V is TRBV7-9, with 8 bases aligning to TRBD1. Germline lookup yields CDR1 SEHNR and CDR2 FQNEAQ (reference sequence). This CDR3 is 16 amino acids long. Trimming at V came to 1 base and at J to 4 bases, leaving 5 bases not matched to a gene. The CDR3 DNA reads as TGTGCCAGCAGCTTAGGCCAGGGGGCGAGCACCGGGGAGCTGTTTTTT. Its protein is CASSLGQGASTGELFF.